This T cell receptor beta chain was identified during a study of Graves' ophthalmopathy and Graves' hyperthyroidism. Overall study findings and caveats: The model achieved under 71% sensitivity and less than 85% specificity for ophthalmopathy progression.

Germline V gene sequence: CDR1 MNHEY, CDR2 SMNVEV (reference sequence). CDR3 length: 13 amino acids. V lost 8 bases to trimming and J lost 6 bases, with 14 bases between them. Thyroid ultrasound, orbital computed tomography, TRAb, serum thyroxine and clinical symptoms formed the basis of diagnosis. A remark on this clonotype: Its antigen is not known.

From RNA, the CDR3 regions of TCR beta chains were amplified and sequenced. The library came from an HTBI-primed first-round RT-PCR and a second-round multiplex PCR. TCRdb used MiXCR to reprocess the multiplex PCR reads, holding one entry per CDR3 protein. Among around 400,000 distinct CDR3 sequences listed, around 18% were seen once. The sequence came from a woman younger than 35 with Graves' ophthalmopathy. Sequencing was performed on peripheral blood. The rearrangement links TRBV27 to TRBJ1-3; D perhaps matches TRBD1 (5 bases). CDR3 nucleotide sequence: TGTGCCAGCGGCCCGCGGGGCGCAAACACCATATATTTT. This encodes CASGPRGANTIYF.